This entry lists 32 T cell receptor beta chains sequenced from one sample in a study of human T cells and chemical hapten exposure (dated by TCRdb to the early 2020s). Library method: RACE. Sequencing relied on a NextSeq 500. The public reads were reanalyzed by TCRdb: fastp trimming at Q25, MiXCR alignment, in-frame beta chains only. Here each entry gathers all rows of one CDR3 protein and keeps the most common genes and DNA. A total of about 65,000 distinct CDR3 sequences appear in this sample, about 5.7% of them only once. The top ten constitute just under 3.5% of the sample. The label giving this sample's time point can be read as: healthy volunteer bleed at 6 weeks. Total RNA was isolated from unfractionated whole blood collected in Tempus Blood RNA tubes. Sequenced sample: whole blood. These receptors came from a female donor in good health. Some clones in this sample may be carry-over from other donors' samples.

This clonotype was detected ten times or more. This chain links TRBV30 with TRBJ2-5, with 8 bases aligning to TRBD2. This CDR3 region has 17 residues. The V gene's germline CDR1 is GTSNPN and CDR2 SVGIG (reference sequence). V shed 4 bases and J 0 bases; nucleotides not matched to a gene: 13. The CDR3 DNA reads TGTGCCTGGACCCCCCGCTGGGGCGGGAGGAACCAAGAGACCCAGTACTTC. Its protein is CAWTPRWGGRNQETQYF. Using reference TRBV30 and TRBJ2-5 for the parts outside the CDR3, the full variable domain is SQTIHQWPATLVQPVGSPLSLECTVEGTSNPNLYWYRQAAGRGLQLLFYSVGIGQISSEVPQNLSASRPQDRQFILSSKKLLLSDSGFYLCAWTPRWGGRNQETQYFGPGTRLLVL.

This clonotype showed up many times. The chain has TRBV5-6 and TRBJ2-7; 8 bases match TRBD1. Germline values: CDR1 SGHDT, CDR2 YYEEEE. V lost 0 bases to trimming and J lost 2 bases; unmatched junction nucleotides: 4. The CDR3 runs to 15 residues. CDR3 residues: CASSLAPGGPYEQYF. The CDR3 DNA is TGTGCCAGCAGCTTGGCGCCAGGGGGCCCCTACGAGCAGTACTTC.

The gene calls are TRBV30 and TRBJ1-1; 8 bases fit TRBD1. V was pared by 5 bases and J by 6 bases, with 11 bases of the junction left unmatched. The V gene's germline CDR1 is GTSNPN and CDR2 SVGIG (reference sequence). The CDR3 runs 14 residues. For the CDR3, the DNA is TGTGCCTGGTCCTTCGGACAGGGAAGACCTGAAGCTTTCTTT. This codes for CAWSFGQGRPEAFF.

This clonotype was counted only a few times. The chain links TRBV5-1 to TRBJ1-5, with 7 bases aligning to TRBD1. V lost 3 bases, J lost 7 bases, and 7 bases stayed unmatched. Germline CDR1 is SGHRS and CDR2 is YFSETQ. This CDR3 region has 14 residues. DNA of the CDR3: TGCGCCAGCAGCTGGACAGGAGGTGGGCAGCCCCAGCATTTT. Encoded protein: CASSWTGGGQPQHF.

This clonotype appeared many times. This chain links TRBV7-8 with TRBJ1-6, with 8 bases that match TRBD1. From germline, CDR1 is SGHVS and CDR2 FQNEAQ. V was pared by 6 bases and J by 0 bases, with 7 bases of the junction left unmatched. The CDR3 is made up of 17 amino acids. Here the CDR3 DNA reads TGTGCCAGCAGACACGGGGACAGGAGCTCCTATAATTCACCCCTCCACTTT. Translated, it gives CASRHGDRSSYNSPLHF.

This clonotype has at least ten counts. The J gene is TRBJ1-4, the V gene TRBV28; 7 bases line up with TRBD1. The CDR3 runs to 15 residues. V shed 2 bases and J 8 bases; nucleotides not matched to a gene: 8. The germline V gene encodes CDR1 MDHEN and CDR2 SYDVKM. This CDR3 reads CASSLLGSGGEKLFF. The DNA of the CDR3 is TGTGCCAGCAGTTTACTGGGGTCAGGGGGAGAAAAACTGTTTTTT.

This clonotype was detected a few times. The rearrangement uses TRBV10-3 and TRBJ2-6; D is undetermined. Germline V gives CDR1 ENHRY, CDR2 SYGVKD. V lost 10 bases to trimming and J lost 0 bases, with 1 base between them. The CDR3 loop spans 11 amino acids. CDR3 nucleotides: TGTGCCACCTCTGGGGCCAACGTCCTGACTTTC. Its protein product is CATSGANVLTF.

This clonotype was counted many times. The rearrangement links TRBV27 to TRBJ1-6; D is unclear. Germline CDR1 and CDR2: MNHEY and SMNVEV (reference sequence). V lost 3 bases, J lost 8 bases, and 8 bases lay in between. This CDR3 contains 13 residues. CDR3 coding DNA: TGTGCCAGCAGTTTGGTGGTTGATTCACCCCTCCACTTT. It yields the protein CASSLVVDSPLHF.

The gene calls are TRBV6-2 or TRBV6-3 and TRBJ2-1; D uncertain. Germline CDR1 is MNHEY and CDR2 is SVGEGT. The length of the CDR3 is 18 residues. Trimming cost V 4 bases and J 0 bases, with 19 bases left between them. The CDR3 DNA reads TGTGCCAGCAGTTCCAAAACGGGCCGTTTCAGCTCCTACAATGAGCAGTTCTTC. This translates into CASSSKTGRFSSYNEQFF.

The rearrangement links TRBV20-1 to TRBJ2-3, with D unclear. CDR1 and CDR2 (germline): DFQATT, SNEGSKA (reference sequence). V was pared by 5 bases and J by 0 bases, with 12 bases between. The CDR3 is made up of 14 amino acids. This CDR3 is CSASRVTSTDTQYF. In DNA form, the CDR3 reads TGCAGTGCTTCCCGGGTGACGAGCACAGATACGCAGTATTTT.

This clonotype was observed at least ten times. V gene TRBV6-1 combines with J gene TRBJ1-5; D remains unclear. Per germline, CDR1 MNHNS and CDR2 SASEGT. The CDR3 extends over 14 amino acids. V was shortened by 0 bases and J by 7 bases, with 10 bases between the two germline ends. CDR3 amino acids: CASSEAEGKQPQHF. CDR3 bases: TGTGCCAGCAGTGAAGCGGAAGGGAAACAGCCCCAGCATTTT.

The J gene is TRBJ2-1, the V gene TRBV20-1, with TRBD2 matching over 16 bases. The V gene's germline CDR1 is DFQATT and CDR2 SNEGSKA (reference sequence). The CDR3 totals 18 residues. V lost 5 bases and J lost 4; bases outside the gene matches: 11. The CDR3 DNA follows: TGCAGTGCTCTACCGGGACTAGCGGGAGGGCCCCAGTACAATGAGCAGTTCTTC. As protein: CSALPGLAGGPQYNEQFF.

The table lists this clonotype with many counts. The rearrangement uses TRBV3-1 and TRBJ1-1, with 7 bases identical to TRBD1. V lost 4 bases, J lost 4 bases, and 3 bases stayed unmatched. Germline V CDR1 and CDR2: LGHDT, YNNKEL (reference sequence). CDR3 size: 13 residues. The CDR3 DNA reads as TGTGCCAGCAGCCCGACAGGGACCACTGAAGCTTTCTTT. Its translation is CASSPTGTTEAFF.

The chain has TRBV27 and TRBJ2-3, with D unclear. V was clipped by 8 bases and J by 7 bases, with 13 bases between them. Germline V gene sequence: CDR1 MNHEY, CDR2 SMNVEV (reference sequence). The CDR3 runs 12 residues. Here the CDR3 reads CASPDPSHTQYF. The CDR3 nucleotides are TGTGCCAGCCCGGACCCAAGTCATACGCAGTATTTT.

This chain joins TRBV7-9 and TRBJ1-5; D perhaps matches TRBD1 (6 bases). Germline loops: CDR1 SEHNR, CDR2 FQNEAQ (reference sequence). V was pared by 5 bases and J by 1 base, with 12 bases between. The CDR3 extends over 15 amino acids. The CDR3 is CASSHGGLSNQPQHF. CDR3 DNA sequence: TGTGCCAGCAGCCATGGGGGGCTAAGCAATCAGCCCCAGCATTTT.

CDR3 protein: CASSFETGEDEKLFF. Written as DNA, the CDR3 is TGTGCCAGCAGCTTTGAAACAGGGGAGGATGAAAAACTGTTTTTT. The rearrangement uses TRBV7-8 and TRBJ1-4; 7 nucleotides match TRBD1. Germline-derived CDR1 and CDR2 are SGHVS and FQNEAQ. V was clipped by 3 bases and J by 6 bases; unmatched bases: 7. The CDR3 runs 15 residues. The entire variable domain, with the rest obtained from reference TRBV7-8 and TRBJ1-4, is as follows: GAGVSQSPRYKVAKRGQDVALRCDPISGHVSLFWYQQALGQGPEFLTYFQNEAQLDKSGLPSDRFFAERPEGSVSTLKIQRTQQEDSAVYLCASSFETGEDEKLFFGSGTQLSVL.

This clonotype was seen at least ten times. V usage is TRBV10-3 and J usage is TRBJ2-3, with 8 nucleotides matching TRBD2. Germline CDR1 reads ENHRY; CDR2 reads SYGVKD. Germline trimming cut 5 bases from V and 4 bases from J; bases unmatched to any gene: 8. The CDR3 loop spans 15 amino acids. The CDR3 spells CAISSHAGGADTQYF. The CDR3 DNA follows: TGTGCCATCAGTTCTCACGCGGGAGGAGCAGATACGCAGTATTTT.

This clonotype appeared many times. The CDR3 here is CASSLRGADEKLFF. The CDR3 DNA reads TGCGCCAGCAGCTTGAGAGGAGCGGATGAAAAACTGTTTTTT. The chain carries TRBV5-1 and TRBJ1-4; D is unclear. The CDR3 contains 14 residues. The V gene's germline CDR1 is SGHRS and CDR2 YFSETQ. V was clipped by 1 base and J by 6 bases, with 10 bases between them.

This clonotype occurred many times. The chain joins TRBV5-1 to TRBJ1-1; tentative D call: TRBD1 (6 bases). This CDR3 spans 12 amino acids. Germline V gene data show CDR1 as SGHRS and CDR2 as YFSETQ. V lost 0 bases, J lost 8 bases, and 8 bases lay in between. The DNA for the CDR3 is TGCGCCAGCAGCTTGGCCGGACAGGAAGCTTTCTTT. Amino acids: CASSLAGQEAFF.

Ten or more counts support this clonotype. V usage is TRBV7-9 and J usage is TRBJ2-3; 8 bases fit TRBD1. There are 15 residues in the CDR3. Germline CDR1 is SEHNR and CDR2 is FQNEAQ (reference sequence). J was trimmed by 0 bases and V by 6 bases; bases with no gene match: 5. The DNA for the CDR3 is TGTGCCAGCAGTTTGGGGACAGGCAGCACAGATACGCAGTATTTT. Translated, it gives CASSLGTGSTDTQYF.

The table lists this clonotype with a few counts. This chain connects TRBV27 to TRBJ2-1; 7 bases agree with TRBD2. The J segment lost 9 bases and the V segment lost 3 bases, leaving 11 bases of the junction unmatched. Germline-derived CDR1 and CDR2 are MNHEY and SMNVEV (reference sequence). The CDR3 sequence is 15 residues long. CDR3 bases: TGTGCCAGCAGTTTTGCAGCGGGAAGGTCATTTGAGCAGTTCTTC. This sequence encodes CASSFAAGRSFEQFF.

Many counts were recorded for this clonotype. This sequence joins TRBV29-1 and TRBJ1-1; D is unclear. The CDR3 covers 16 residues. CDR1 is SQVTM, CDR2 ANQGSEA, per germline. V dropped 3 bases and J dropped 2 bases, with 19 bases sitting between them. The CDR3 is CSVDEGRSAFNTEAFF. The CDR3 coding sequence is TGCAGCGTTGATGAAGGGAGGAGCGCTTTTAACACTGAAGCTTTCTTT.

The CDR3 loop is CASSPRQGMDFAYGYTF. CDR3 nucleotides: TGTGCCAGCAGTCCCCGACAGGGGATGGATTTTGCTTATGGCTACACCTTC. This rearrangement joins TRBV28 to TRBJ1-2, with 8 bases aligning to TRBD1. This CDR3 has 17 residues. Unmatched junction bases numbered 16, after V lost 5 bases and J lost 5 bases. Germline assignment: CDR1 MDHEN and CDR2 SYDVKM.

This chain uses TRBV6-5 with TRBJ2-5; TRBD1 matches 9 bases. V was clipped by 6 bases and J by 5 bases; unmatched bases: 4. Germline V gives CDR1 MNHEY, CDR2 SVGAGI. The length of the CDR3 is 13 residues. CDR3 residues: CASRGQGRETQYF. The CDR3 bases are TGTGCCAGCAGGGGACAGGGTAGGGAGACCCAGTACTTC.

This clonotype was found many times. This chain uses TRBV14 with TRBJ1-1; 7 bases agree with TRBD1. This CDR3 contains 15 residues. Trimming removed 4 bases from V and 1 base from J; junction bases left unmatched: 6. CDR1 SGHDN and CDR2 FVKESK come from the germline V gene. In DNA form, the CDR3 reads TGTGCCAGCAGCCCATACAGGGGTTCGAACACTGAAGCTTTCTTT. This translates into CASSPYRGSNTEAFF.

The chain links TRBV7-2 to TRBJ1-2, with D maybe TRBD1 (6 bases). CDR3 size: 12 residues. Deletions cut 5 bases from V and 4 bases from J, with 8 bases between. In germline, CDR1 is SGHTA, CDR2 FQGNSA. As DNA, the CDR3 is TGTGCCAGCAGCCCGGACAGCTATGGCTACACCTTC. It encodes CASSPDSYGYTF.

This clonotype was counted many times. CDR3 nucleotide sequence: TGTGCCAGCAGCTTTGGGACTAGCGGGATAGATACGCAGTATTTT. Translating gives CASSFGTSGIDTQYF. The chain carries TRBV7-2 and TRBJ2-3; 13 bases match TRBD2. The CDR3 covers 15 residues. V lost 3 bases to trimming and J lost 5 bases; unmatched junction nucleotides: 2. Germline CDR1 and CDR2: SGHTA and FQGNSA.

The chain employs TRBV19 and TRBJ2-6; D perhaps matches TRBD1 (5 bases). The V and J ends lost 2 bases and 2 bases respectively, with 7 bases between them. This CDR3 region has 15 residues. Germline V gene data show CDR1 as LNHDA and CDR2 as SQIVND (reference sequence). The CDR3 sequence is CASSIWTTGANVLTF. For the CDR3, the DNA is TGTGCCAGTAGTATATGGACAACTGGGGCCAACGTCCTGACTTTC.

Regarding this clonotype: This may come from a read error, since a much larger clone is one base off. The chain carries TRBV4-2 and TRBJ1-6; 9 bases align to TRBD1. The CDR3 length is 15 residues. Germline values: CDR1 LGHNA, CDR2 YNFKEQ. CDR3 in DNA: TGTGCCAGCAGCCAAGACGGGACAGGGAGGTCACCCATCCACTTT. Residues: CASSQDGTGRSPIHF.

There are many counts of this clonotype. The chain uses TRBV7-3 and TRBJ2-5, with D uncertain. Germline assignment: CDR1 SGHTA and CDR2 FQGTGA. This CDR3 has 13 residues. The ends were cut back, 0 bases at V and 0 bases at J, with 2 bases in the middle. The CDR3 sequence: CASSLTHQETQYF. The CDR3 bases are TGTGCCAGCAGCTTAACACACCAAGAGACCCAGTACTTC.

This clonotype has at least ten counts. The chain recombines TRBV7-2 with TRBJ2-1, with D perhaps TRBD2 (5 bases). Between the trimmed V and J ends, which lost 0 bases and 2 bases, there was a span of 8 bases. CDR1 is SGHTA and CDR2 is FQGNSA in the germline V gene. CDR3 length equals 15 residues. For the CDR3, the DNA is TGTGCCAGCAGCTTAGCGGGAGCAGCCTACAATGAGCAGTTCTTC. Amino acids: CASSLAGAAYNEQFF.

This clonotype was counted many times. The chain combines TRBV29-1 with TRBJ2-7; 8 bases line up with TRBD1. The V gene end was trimmed by 7 bases and the J gene end by 7 bases; junction bases not matched to a gene: 12. The CDR3 length is 13 residues. The V gene's germline CDR1 is SQVTM and CDR2 ANQGSEA. The CDR3 is CSAGTGGTGEQYF. Written as DNA, the CDR3 is TGCAGCGCGGGGACAGGAGGGACGGGGGAGCAGTACTTC.